This TCR beta chain was sequenced in a study of shared clonotypes between healthy human individuals. Study-wide context: The study enrolled two women and a few men aged 18 to 49. Study observations and caveats: Clonotypes which were not shared had lower generation probabilities than clonotypes that all four donors shared.

Terminally differentiated effector memory CD45RA+ cells were left out of the naive CD8 fraction, which was CD45RO-negative and positively selected for CCR7. Healthy and HIV-negative, the adult donors had no recent acute infections or vaccinations. Clones were sequenced by immunoSEQ multiplex PCR, and TCRdb holds only the in-frame ones, with some missing. The sample lists 2 million to 2.5 million clones, roughly 94% occurring once. Of note for this clone: As yet, its antigen is unknown.

Specimen: naive CD8+ T cells sorted from blood. This receptor was obtained from a man aged 18 to 30 in good health.

The CDR3 region is CASSLGWGLQDTEAFF. Written as DNA, the CDR3 is TGTGCCAGCAGCTTAGGGTGGGGGCTACAGGACACTGAAGCTTTCTTT. The chain has TRBV7-9 and TRBJ1-1, with D perhaps matching TRBD1 (6 bases). Deletions cut 1 base from V and 3 bases from J, with 15 bases between. From germline, CDR1 is SEHNR and CDR2 FQNEAQ (reference sequence). The CDR3 has 16 amino acids.